The present T cell receptor (beta chain) was sequenced within a study of beta chain features in type 1 diabetes. Regarding the study as a whole: Patients' naive, central memory and regulatory TCRB repertoires appeared more alike than those of healthy donors. Using cDNA template may skew counts toward highly expressing activated cells. Type 1 diabetes patients showed a moderate but significant shortening of TCRB CDR3s in all four CD4+ subsets.

CDR1 and CDR2 from the germline V gene are SGHVS and FNYEAQ. V was shortened by 2 bases and J by 8 bases, with 18 bases between the two germline ends. The CDR3 extends over 16 amino acids. This clone was found a few times. Its antigen is unknown. The purity of all sorted populations exceeded 95%. Every bit of the isolated RNA underwent reverse transcription, so sequencing read expressed TCRB transcripts. Naive, central memory and regulatory T cell samples averaged around 3.9 million immunoSEQ reads each. Libraries were prepared by immunoSEQ multiplex PCR; TCRdb keeps only in-frame clonotypes and omits some of them. The table lists about 650,000 clones, around 12% of them singletons.

This receptor was obtained from a young man with type 1 diabetes. What was sequenced was naive CD4+ T cells from blood. The chain employs TRBV7-6 and TRBJ1-4; perhaps TRBD1 as D (5 bases). The CDR3 region has the DNA TGTGCCAGCAGCTTAAATCCCAGGGCCCTAGGGGAAAAACTGTTTTTT. Amino acids: CASSLNPRALGEKLFF.